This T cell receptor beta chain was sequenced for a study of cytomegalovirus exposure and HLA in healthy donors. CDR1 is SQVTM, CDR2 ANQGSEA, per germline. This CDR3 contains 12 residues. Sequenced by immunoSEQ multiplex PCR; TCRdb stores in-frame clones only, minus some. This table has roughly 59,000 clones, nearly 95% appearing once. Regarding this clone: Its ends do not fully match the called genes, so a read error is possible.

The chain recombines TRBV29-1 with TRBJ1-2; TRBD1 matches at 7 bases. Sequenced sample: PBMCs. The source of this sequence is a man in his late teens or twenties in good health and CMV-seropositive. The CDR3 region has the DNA TGCAGCGGTGAAGGGACAGACCATGGCTACACCTTC. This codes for CSGEGTDHGYTF. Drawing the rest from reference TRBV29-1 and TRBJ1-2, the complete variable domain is SAVISQKPSRDICQRGTSLTIQCQVDSQVTMMFWYRQQPGQSLTLIATANQGSEATYESGFVIDKFPISRPNLTFSTLTVSNMSPEDSSIYLCSGEGTDHGYTFGSGTRLTVV.